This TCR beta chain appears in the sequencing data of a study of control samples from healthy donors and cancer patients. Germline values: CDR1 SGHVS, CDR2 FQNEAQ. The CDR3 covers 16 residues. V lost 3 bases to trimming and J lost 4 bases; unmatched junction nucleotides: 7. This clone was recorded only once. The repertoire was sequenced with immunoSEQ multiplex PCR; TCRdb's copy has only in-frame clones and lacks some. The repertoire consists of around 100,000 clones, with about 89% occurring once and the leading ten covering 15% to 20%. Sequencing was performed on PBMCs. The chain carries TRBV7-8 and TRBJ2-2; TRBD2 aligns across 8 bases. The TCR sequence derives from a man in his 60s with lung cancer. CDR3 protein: CASSFRSGGFTGELFF. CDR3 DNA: TGTGCCAGCAGCTTCAGGAGCGGGGGCTTCACCGGGGAGCTGTTTTTT.